The clone carrying this T cell receptor beta chain was recorded at least ten times. Its antigen is currently unknown. Each CDR3 protein gets one entry after TCRdb re-called the reads with MiXCR. The data contain more than 250,000 distinct CDR3 sequences, 25% of them singletons. This entry belongs to a study of T cell repertoires in cytomegalovirus infection. For the study at large: CMV infection together with matching HLA type was indicated by public TCR beta signatures.

Sequenced material: cultured PBMCs, taken from culture after CMV antigen stimulation. The sequence came from a human donor in good health (CMV status not recorded). Some clones in this sample may be carry-over from other donors' samples.

The CDR3 bases are TGTGCCAGCAGCCCCCCTCTGTCGGTGGATACGCAGTATTTT. Translated: CASSPPLSVDTQYF. The chain couples TRBV11-2 to TRBJ2-3, with unresolved D. The germline V gene has CDR1 SGHAT and CDR2 FQNNGV. The CDR3 consists of 14 residues. The V end lost 5 bases, the J end lost 6 bases, and 15 bases lay between the germline ends.